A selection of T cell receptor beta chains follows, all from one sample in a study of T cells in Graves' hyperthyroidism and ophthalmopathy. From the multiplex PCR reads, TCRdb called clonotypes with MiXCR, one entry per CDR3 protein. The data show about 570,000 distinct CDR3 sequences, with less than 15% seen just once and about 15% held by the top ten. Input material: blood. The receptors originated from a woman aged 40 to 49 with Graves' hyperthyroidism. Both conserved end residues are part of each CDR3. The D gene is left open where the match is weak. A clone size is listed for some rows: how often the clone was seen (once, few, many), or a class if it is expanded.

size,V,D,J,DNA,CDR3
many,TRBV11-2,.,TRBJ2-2,TGTGCCAGCACGCCAACCGGGGAGCTGTTTTTT,CASTPTGELFF
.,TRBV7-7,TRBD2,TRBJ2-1,TGTGCTAGCAGCTTATTGACTAGCGGGCCTAACAATGAGCAGTTCTTC,CASSLLTSGPNNEQFF
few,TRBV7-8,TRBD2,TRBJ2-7,TGTGCCAGCAGCTTAGCGGCTAGCGGGAGTAATTACGAGCAGTACTTC,CASSLAASGSNYEQYF
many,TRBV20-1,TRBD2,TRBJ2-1,TGCAGTGCTAGAGATCGGCTAGCGGGAGGAAATGAGCAGTTCTTC,CSARDRLAGGNEQFF
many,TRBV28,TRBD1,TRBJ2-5,TGTGCCAGCAGTCAGGGGGCAGAGACCCAGTACTTC,CASSQGAETQYF
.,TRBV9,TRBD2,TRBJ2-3,TGTGCCAGCAGCGTCACCGGGACTAGCGGGAGAACAGATACGCAGTATTTT,CASSVTGTSGRTDTQYF
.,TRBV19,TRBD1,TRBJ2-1,TGTGCCAGTAGTACCCGGACAGGGGTAGGTAACGATGAGCAGTTCTTC,CASSTRTGVGNDEQFF
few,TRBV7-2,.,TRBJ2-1,TGTGCCAGCAGCTTAGTGGGGGCAGGGCATGAGCAGTTCTTC,CASSLVGAGHEQFF
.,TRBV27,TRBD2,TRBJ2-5,TGTGCCACCGCCCGGACTAGCGGGATTCAGACATACTTC,CATARTSGIQTYF
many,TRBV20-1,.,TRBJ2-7,TGCAGTGCTCCTCCTAGGTCGGGGCGGGGTCTCTACGAGCAGTACTTC,CSAPPRSGRGLYEQYF
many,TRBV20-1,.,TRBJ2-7,TGCAGTGCTCGGACTACCGGGGAGGACGAGCAGTACTTC,CSARTTGEDEQYF
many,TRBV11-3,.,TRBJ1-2,TGTGCCAGCAGCTTAGACCTCACTGGAGATTATGGCTACACCTTC,CASSLDLTGDYGYTF
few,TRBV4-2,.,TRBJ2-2,TGTGCCAGCAGCCAAGAAGTGGCTGGGGCAAACACCGGGGAGCTGTTTTTT,CASSQEVAGANTGELFF
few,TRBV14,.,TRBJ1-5,TGTGCCAGCAGCCAAGAATACGGTCAGCCCCAGCATTTT,CASSQEYGQPQHF
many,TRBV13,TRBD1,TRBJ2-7,TGTGCCAGCAGCTCCTCCGGGACAGAAGCCTACGAGCAGTACTTC,CASSSSGTEAYEQYF
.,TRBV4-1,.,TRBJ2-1,TGCGCCAGCAGCCAAATTTTGCGGGGGCCCTCTGGCAATGAGCAGTTCTTC,CASSQILRGPSGNEQFF
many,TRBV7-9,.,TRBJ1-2,TGTGCCAGCAGCTTAGCTTTGAACACCTATGGCTACACCTTC,CASSLALNTYGYTF
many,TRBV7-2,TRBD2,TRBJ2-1,TGTGCCAGCAGCCGAGCGGGACTACCCTACAATGAGCAGTTCTTC,CASSRAGLPYNEQFF
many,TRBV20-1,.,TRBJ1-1,TGCAGTGTCGTAAGGGTGATGAACACTGAAGCTTTCTTT,CSVVRVMNTEAFF
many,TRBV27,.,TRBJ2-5,TGTGCCAGCAGTTCTCACTGGCAAGAGACCCAGTACTTC,CASSSHWQETQYF
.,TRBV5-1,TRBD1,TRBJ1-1,TGCGCCAGCAGCTTGAAGGAGGCGGCGGGACAGGGGGCGGGGAACACTGAAGCTTTCTTT,CASSLKEAAGQGAGNTEAFF
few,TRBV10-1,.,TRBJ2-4,TGCGCCAGCAGTGAGTCGAAGGGGCCAACCGCCATTCAGTACTTC,CASSESKGPTAIQYF
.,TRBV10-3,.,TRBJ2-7,TGTGCCATCAGGGACGGCGGCTACGAGCAGTACTTC,CAIRDGGYEQYF
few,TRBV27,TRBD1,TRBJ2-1,TGTGCCAGCAGTAAGAGACAGGGATCCTACAATGAGCAGTTCTTC,CASSKRQGSYNEQFF
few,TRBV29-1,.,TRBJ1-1,TGCAGCGTTTCAGCGGACACTGAAGCTTTCTTT,CSVSADTEAFF
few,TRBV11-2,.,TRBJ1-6,TGTGCCAGCAGCCCTTTGAGGGGAAGTGGTAATTCACCCCTCCACTTT,CASSPLRGSGNSPLHF
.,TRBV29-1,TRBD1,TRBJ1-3,TGCAGCGTTATAGGGGGCGATGGAAACACCATATATTTT,CSVIGGDGNTIYF
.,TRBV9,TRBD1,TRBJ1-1,TGTGCCAGCAGCGAGACAGGGGGCGGAATGAACACTGAAGCTTTCTTT,CASSETGGGMNTEAFF
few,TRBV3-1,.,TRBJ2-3,TGTGCCAGCAGCCAAACTAACTTCGCCGCAGATACGCAGTATTTT,CASSQTNFAADTQYF
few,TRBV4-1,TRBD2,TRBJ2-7,TGCGCCAGCAGCCACCACACGTTAAGCGGGGAGGGCTACGAGCAGTACTTC,CASSHHTLSGEGYEQYF
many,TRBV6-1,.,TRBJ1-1,TGTGCCAGCAGTGAATACGTGAACACTGAAGCTTTCTTT,CASSEYVNTEAFF
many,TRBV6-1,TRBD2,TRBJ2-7,TGTGCCAGCACCATAGGGAGCGGGAGGTCCTACGAGCAGTACTTC,CASTIGSGRSYEQYF
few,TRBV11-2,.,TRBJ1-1,TGTGCCAGCAGCTTAGGAGCCTCTATGAACACTGAAGTTTTCTTT,CASSLGASMNTEVFF
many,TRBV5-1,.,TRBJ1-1,TGCGCCAGCAGCTTGGGAGGGGGAGATGAAGCTTTCTTT,CASSLGGGDEAFF
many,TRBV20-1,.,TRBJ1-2,TGCAGTGCTAAGAAACAGAGCTATGGCTACACCTTC,CSAKKQSYGYTF
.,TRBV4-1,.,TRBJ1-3,TGCGCCAGCAGCCGGGGCCCCTCTGGAAACACCATATATTTT,CASSRGPSGNTIYF
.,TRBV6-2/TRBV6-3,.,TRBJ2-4,TGTGCCAGCGGGGTGGGGAACATTCAGTACTTC,CASGVGNIQYF
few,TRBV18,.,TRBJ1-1,TGTGCCAGCTCACCAGGCATAGGTCAGCACGTGTTCATGAACACTGAAGCTTTCTTT,CASSPGIGQHVFMNTEAFF
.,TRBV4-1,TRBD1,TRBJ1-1,TGCGCCAGCAGCCAGACACAGGGGGCGACTGAAGCTTTCTTT,CASSQTQGATEAFF
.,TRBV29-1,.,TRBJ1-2,TGCAGCGTCTCGGACGGGAACTATGGCTACACCTTC,CSVSDGNYGYTF
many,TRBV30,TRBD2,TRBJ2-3,TGTGCCTGGAGCGACACTAGCGGTAGCACAGATACGCAGTATTTT,CAWSDTSGSTDTQYF
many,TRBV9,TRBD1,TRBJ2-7,TGTGCCAGCAGCGTAGATGCCGGGACAGGGAACTACGAGCAGTACTTC,CASSVDAGTGNYEQYF
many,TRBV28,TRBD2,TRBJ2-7,TGTGCCAGTCACCCCGGGACTAGCGGAACCTACGAGCAGTACTTC,CASHPGTSGTYEQYF
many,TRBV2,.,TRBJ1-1,TGTGCCAGCCGGGAGGGACCGCAGAACACTGAAGCTTTCTTT,CASREGPQNTEAFF
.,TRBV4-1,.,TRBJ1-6,TGCGCCAGTCGGAGAGACGTTGACAATAATTCACCCCTCCACTTT,CASRRDVDNNSPLHF
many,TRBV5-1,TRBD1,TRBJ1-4,TGCGCCAGCAGCGGAGGGACAGGGGGCGGAGATGAAAAACTGTTTTTT,CASSGGTGGGDEKLFF
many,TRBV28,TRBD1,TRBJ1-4,TGTGCCAGCAGCCTTTGGACAGGGTCTGAAAAACTGTTTTTT,CASSLWTGSEKLFF
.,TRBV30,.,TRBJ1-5,TGTGCCTGGAGTATGGCAGGCGGTCAGCCCCAGCATTTT,CAWSMAGGQPQHF